This T cell receptor (beta chain) came from a study of Tregs in tolerant kidney transplant recipients. The CDR3 extends over 15 amino acids. V shed 3 bases and J 1 base; nucleotides not matched to a gene: 4. Germline CDR1 WNHNN, CDR2 SYGVQD (reference sequence). Thawed PBMCs were FACS-sorted into unstimulated CD4+CD25+CD127- regulatory T cells, CD4+CD25- non-regulatory cells, CD4 and CD8 cells. This clone was counted a few times. Its specificity is not known. Study findings and constraints: Findings come from small patient numbers and require larger validation. Biological reproducibility was not directly addressed, but technical replication error appeared minimal.

Only in-frame clones appear in the TCRdb table, and some are missing; sequencing was by immunoSEQ multiplex PCR. The data hold about 94,000 clones, with approximately 94% observed a single time. The V call is TRBV10-1, the J call TRBJ2-7; 9 bases fit TRBD1. This TCR came from a human donor who received a combined kidney and bone marrow transplant. The sample consisted of CD4+ T cells from blood, taken before the transplant. The CDR3 region has the DNA TGCGCCAGCAGTGAACGGGACAGGGTTTCCTACGAGCAGTACTTC. It translates to CASSERDRVSYEQYF.